These 10 T cell receptor beta chains originate from one sample sequenced in a study of low-dose radiotherapy and immunotherapy resistance in tumors. Covering alpha and beta chains, TRAV- and TRBV-specific primers were used for the first-strand cDNA. PCR amplification of the TCRs was performed with Phusion for 20 PCR cycles, and it relied on a constant-region primer together with a V-primer adapter. TCRdb reprocessed the reads with MiXCR, giving one entry per CDR3 protein. The repertoire includes 18,000 or so distinct CDR3 sequences, approximately 74% of them detected once, and about an eighth sits in the top ten. These TCRs come from a human donor with advanced metastatic prostate, ovarian, gallbladder or colorectal cancer (not recorded which). This table probably holds off-target reads from a library built for another chain.

This chain connects TRBV2 to TRBJ1-1; D not resolved. V lost 6 bases, J lost 1 base, and 15 bases lay in between. The germline V gene encodes CDR1 SNHLY and CDR2 FYNNEI. This CDR3 has 15 amino acids. DNA for the CDR3: TGTGCCAGCAGGCCCCCCCAGCGGGGGAACACTGAAGCTTTCTTT. This sequence encodes CASRPPQRGNTEAFF.

V and J are TRBV5-1 and TRBJ1-1, with 9 bases lining up with TRBD1. V trimming: 3 bases; J trimming: 5 bases; junction bases outside the gene matches: 5. Germline V gene sequence: CDR1 SGHRS, CDR2 YFSETQ. There are 14 residues in the CDR3. Here the CDR3 DNA reads TGCGCCAGCAGCTGGGACAGGGTGAGAACTGAAGCTTTCTTT. Translation: CASSWDRVRTEAFF.

This chain connects TRBV6-2 or TRBV6-3 to TRBJ1-1, with TRBD1 matching over 8 bases. V shed 10 bases, J shed 11 bases, and the junction held 12 bases outside the gene matches. The germline gives CDR1 MNHEY, CDR2 SVGEGT. The CDR3 runs to 12 residues. CDR3 in amino acids: CATFWTGREAFF. The DNA for the CDR3 is TGTGCCACTTTTTGGACAGGGCGGGAGGCTTTCTTT.

This rearrangement joins TRBV5-1 to TRBJ2-3; a weak D match, TRBD2 (5 bases). The CDR3 totals 16 residues. Germline-derived CDR1 and CDR2 are SGHRS and YFSETQ. Deletions cut 4 bases from V and 1 base from J, with 16 bases between. The CDR3 sequence is CASSLATRVGTDTQYF. In DNA form, the CDR3 reads TGCGCCAGCAGCCTTGCAACTAGGGTCGGCACAGATACGCAGTATTTT.

This sequence joins TRBV5-1 and TRBJ2-7; 9 bases are shared with TRBD1. This CDR3 has 15 residues. V gave up 3 bases and J gave up 6 bases; unmatched junction bases: 10. CDR1 is SGHRS and CDR2 is YFSETQ in the germline V gene. CDR3 residues: CASSSRDRVPGEQYF. DNA of the CDR3: TGCGCCAGCAGCTCCCGGGACAGGGTACCCGGCGAGCAGTACTTC.

This chain joins TRBV5-1 and TRBJ2-1; TRBD2 aligns across 11 bases. This CDR3 has 15 residues. The V gene end was trimmed by 5 bases and the J gene end by 2 bases; junction bases not matched to a gene: 3. Germline V gives CDR1 SGHRS, CDR2 YFSETQ. The CDR3 nucleotides read TGCGCCAGCAGAACTAGCGGGAGTACCTACAATGAGCAGTTCTTC. This translates into CASRTSGSTYNEQFF.

This sequence joins TRBV6-1 and TRBJ1-4; D might be TRBD1 (5 bases). Between the trimmed V and J ends, which lost 5 bases and 8 bases, there was a span of 15 bases. CDR3 length equals 14 residues. Per the germline V gene, CDR1 is MNHNS and CDR2 is SASEGT. CDR3 residues: CASSYAGIHEKLFF. As DNA, the CDR3 is TGTGCCAGCAGTTACGCAGGGATTCACGAAAAACTGTTTTTT.

This chain joins TRBV5-1 and TRBJ1-2; possibly TRBD1 for D (5 bases). The germline gives CDR1 SGHRS, CDR2 YFSETQ. V lost 0 bases to trimming and J lost 4 bases, with 16 bases between them. This CDR3 region has 16 residues. CDR3 sequence reads: CASSLGQKTDVYGYTF. The CDR3 nucleotides read TGCGCCAGCAGCTTGGGCCAGAAGACAGATGTCTATGGCTACACCTTC.

This clonotype was counted only a few times. V gene TRBV24-1 combines with J gene TRBJ1-1, with 7 bases fitting TRBD1. This CDR3 contains 13 residues. In germline, CDR1 is KGHDR, CDR2 SFDVKD. The V and J ends lost 7 bases and 1 base, in that order; junction bases with no gene match: 2. CDR3 sequence reads: CATRGQRNTEAFF. DNA for the CDR3: TGTGCCACCAGGGGACAGAGGAACACTGAAGCTTTCTTT.

In DNA, the CDR3 is TGTGCCAGCAGCCCCGGAGGATACTACCCGAACACCGGGGAGCTGTTTTTT. Protein: CASSPGGYYPNTGELFF. The J gene is TRBJ2-2, the V gene TRBV11-3; maybe TRBD2 (5 bases). Germline CDR1 reads SGHNT; CDR2 reads YENEEA. V was clipped by 5 bases and J by 0 bases, with 16 bases between them. This CDR3 has 17 residues.